The next 27 T cell receptor beta chains were all read from a single sample in a study of naive and memory T cell subsets. Both TRBC1 and TRBC2 were covered by a beta constant-region primer of two equimolar oligonucleotides. One entry per CDR3 protein, called by TCRdb with MiXCR from the UMI-ligation and nested PCR reads. The repertoire holds 77,000 or so distinct CDR3 sequences, less than 15% seen once, with 0.75% to 1% in the top ten. Sample: central memory CD4+ T cells from blood. These receptors were obtained from a human donor in good health.

This clonotype has just a few counts. The rearrangement links TRBV20-1 to TRBJ2-3; 13 bases fit TRBD2. Germline CDR1 is DFQATT and CDR2 is SNEGSKA (reference sequence). The CDR3 runs 16 residues. The CDR3 spells CSARTSGSPPQSTQYF. The CDR3 DNA sequence: TGCAGCGCCAGGACTAGCGGGAGTCCACCACAGAGTACGCAGTATTTT.

The CDR3 region is CASSQRTSGFNEQFF. CDR3 nucleotide sequence: TGTGCCAGCAGTCAGAGGACTAGCGGGTTCAATGAGCAGTTCTTC. J is TRBJ2-1 and V is TRBV4-2; TRBD2 aligns across 11 bases. Germline CDR1 and CDR2: LGHNA and YNFKEQ. With 6 bases clipped from V and 6 bases from J, the junction kept 7 bases outside the gene matches. The CDR3 is 15 residues long.

A few counts support this clonotype. The chain joins TRBV20-1 to TRBJ1-5, with TRBD1 matching 9 bases. V lost 0 bases to trimming and J lost 6 bases; unmatched junction nucleotides: 9. The CDR3 contains 16 residues. CDR1 is DFQATT and CDR2 is SNEGSKA in the germline V gene (reference sequence). This CDR3 is CSAREYQDRGGQPQHF. The CDR3 bases are TGCAGTGCTAGAGAGTATCAGGACAGGGGCGGTCAGCCCCAGCATTTT.

Only a few counts were recorded for this clonotype. The chain employs TRBV5-1 and TRBJ2-7; TRBD2 matches 8 bases. V trimming: 0 bases; J trimming: 7 bases; junction bases outside the gene matches: 0. The CDR3 has 12 residues. Germline V gives CDR1 SGHRS, CDR2 YFSETQ. The CDR3 DNA sequence: TGCGCCAGCAGCTTGGTAGCGGGAGAGCAGTACTTC. Protein product: CASSLVAGEQYF.

This rearrangement joins TRBV5-6 to TRBJ1-2; TRBD1 aligns across 7 bases. The CDR3 consists of 13 residues. The trim removed 4 bases at V and 5 bases at J, leaving 5 bases unmatched. Germline-derived CDR1 and CDR2 are SGHDT and YYEEEE. The CDR3 sequence: CASSKDRLYGYTF. The CDR3 nucleotides are TGTGCCAGCAGCAAGGACAGGCTTTATGGCTACACCTTC.

Within the sample, this clonotype is medium-sized. The genes are TRBV29-1 and TRBJ1-5; D call uncertain. V lost 4 bases and J lost 0, with 7 bases in between. CDR3 length: 13 amino acids. Germline loops: CDR1 SQVTM, CDR2 ANQGSEA. CDR3 bases: TGCAGCGTTGCAGAGTATAGCAATCAGCCCCAGCATTTT. This codes for CSVAEYSNQPQHF. Full variable domain (outside the CDR3, taken from reference TRBV29-1 and TRBJ1-5): SAVISQKPSRDICQRGTSLTIQCQVDSQVTMMFWYRQQPGQSLTLIATANQGSEATYESGFVIDKFPISRPNLTFSTLTVSNMSPEDSSIYLCSVAEYSNQPQHFGDGTRLSIL.

This chain connects TRBV7-2 to TRBJ2-5; the D is unclear. CDR1 and CDR2 from the germline V gene are SGHTA and FQGNSA. V gave up 1 base and J gave up 2 bases, with 11 bases separating them. The CDR3 spans 15 residues. Written as DNA, the CDR3 is TGTGCCAGCAGCTTAGATTCGGCAGATCAAGAGACCCAGTACTTC. Protein product: CASSLDSADQETQYF.

This chain links TRBV6-2 or TRBV6-3 with TRBJ2-1, with 8 nucleotides matching TRBD2. The germline CDR1 and CDR2 sequences are MNHEY and SVGEGT. CDR3 size: 15 residues. The ends lost 6 bases at V and 7 bases at J; junction bases unmatched: 11. The DNA of the CDR3 is TGTGCCAGCAGCCCGATGGGGACTAGTCGGAATGAGCAGTTCTTC. Its protein product is CASSPMGTSRNEQFF.

The rearrangement uses TRBV12-3 or TRBV12-4 and TRBJ2-1; the D gene is possibly TRBD1 (6 bases). Between the trimmed V and J ends, which lost 3 bases and 2 bases, there was a span of 20 bases. The length of the CDR3 is 18 residues. The CDR3 DNA sequence: TGTGCCAGCAGTTTCCTCCAGGGGCTGAACTTAGCCTACAATGAGCAGTTCTTC. Protein sequence: CASSFLQGLNLAYNEQFF.

The rearrangement joins TRBV4-1 to TRBJ1-5, with 9 bases that match TRBD1. Losses at the gene ends were 2 bases for V and 10 bases for J; bases not matched to a gene: 15. Germline-derived CDR1 and CDR2 are MGHRA and YSYEKL. The CDR3 totals 17 residues. CDR3 nucleotide sequence: TGCGCCAGCAGCCAATCCGGATTTTCGGGACAGGGAAGTCCCCAGCATTTT. Protein sequence: CASSQSGFSGQGSPQHF.

The sample holds a few counts of this clonotype. CDR3 sequence reads: CASSAGRRDYEQYF. The CDR3 DNA reads as TGTGCCAGCAGCGCGGGACGGAGAGACTACGAGCAGTACTTC. This chain connects TRBV7-9 to TRBJ2-7, with TRBD2 as a possible D gene (6 bases). Germline V gene data show CDR1 as SEHNR and CDR2 as FQNEAQ (reference sequence). V was pared by 5 bases and J by 3 bases, with 14 bases between. The CDR3 runs 14 residues.

V and J are TRBV29-1 and TRBJ2-5; TRBD2 matches at 10 bases. The length of the CDR3 is 13 residues. Germline CDR1 SQVTM, CDR2 ANQGSEA. J gave up 3 bases and V 7 bases, and 5 bases lay outside the gene matches. The CDR3 DNA follows: TGCAGCGCCTTACTAGCGGGAAAAGAGACCCAGTACTTC. It encodes CSALLAGKETQYF.

Only a few counts were recorded for this clonotype. V gene TRBV7-2 combines with J gene TRBJ1-1; 9 bases align to TRBD1. Trimming cost V 7 bases and J 3 bases; bases outside gene matches: 9. Looked up from germline, CDR1 is SGHTA and CDR2 is FQGNSA. The length of the CDR3 is 15 residues. The CDR3 reads CASKLDRGRYTEAFF. CDR3 nucleotide sequence: TGTGCCAGCAAGCTTGACAGGGGGAGGTACACTGAAGCTTTCTTT.

This clonotype was seen at least ten times. This chain joins TRBV7-2 and TRBJ1-5; the D is unclear. CDR1 SGHTA and CDR2 FQGNSA come from the germline V gene. The CDR3 is made up of 14 amino acids. Trimming cost V 6 bases and J 0 bases, with 9 bases left between them. CDR3 sequence: CASRPGGSNQPQHF. CDR3 sequence (DNA): TGTGCCAGCAGGCCAGGCGGTAGCAATCAGCCCCAGCATTTT. Full variable domain (remainder filled in from reference TRBV7-2 and TRBJ1-5): GAGVSQSPSNKVTEKGKDVELRCDPISGHTALYWYRQSLGQGLEFLIYFQGNSAPDKSGLPSDRFSAERTGGSVSTLTIQRTQQEDSAVYLCASRPGGSNQPQHFGDGTRLSIL.

This clonotype was observed many times. The rearrangement links TRBV6-5 to TRBJ2-1, with 8 nucleotides matching TRBD2. Germline assignment: CDR1 MNHEY and CDR2 SVGAGI. Germline trimming cut 5 bases from V and 10 bases from J; bases unmatched to any gene: 1. This CDR3 comprises 11 residues. CDR3 amino acids: CASSLAGEQFF. CDR3 in DNA: TGTGCCAGCAGTCTAGCGGGCGAGCAGTTCTTC.

This clonotype came up many times. V is TRBV20-1 and J is TRBJ2-1; weak D call: TRBD1 (5 bases). V lost 6 bases and J 8 bases, leaving 14 bases between the germline ends. Per the germline V gene, CDR1 is DFQATT and CDR2 is SNEGSKA (reference sequence). The CDR3 extends over 12 amino acids. CDR3 protein: CSAHDQGDEQFF. For the CDR3, the DNA is TGCAGTGCCCATGACCAGGGCGATGAGCAGTTCTTC.

This chain links TRBV29-1 with TRBJ1-4, with D possibly TRBD1 on 5 matching bases. CDR1 is SQVTM, CDR2 ANQGSEA, per germline. CDR3 size: 11 residues. Trimming pared 8 bases from V and 10 bases from J, leaving 14 bases between. CDR3 region: CSTNRDGKLFF. The CDR3 nucleotides read TGCAGCACGAACCGGGACGGAAAACTGTTTTTT.

This clonotype turned up a few times. The chain joins TRBV12-3 or TRBV12-4 to TRBJ2-5; D not certain. CDR3 size: 14 residues. The V gene lost 1 base and the J gene lost 1 base, with 7 bases spanning the gap. CDR3 DNA sequence: TGTGCCAGCAGTTTAGGTGCAATCCAAGAGACCCAGTACTTC. Translating it yields CASSLGAIQETQYF.

V usage is TRBV7-2 and J usage is TRBJ2-2, with D possibly matching TRBD1 (7 bases). The CDR3 totals 15 residues. The ends were cut back, 5 bases at V and 4 bases at J, with 14 bases in the middle. The germline V gene has CDR1 SGHTA and CDR2 FQGNSA. The CDR3 bases are TGTGCCAGCAGCCTGCGACAGGGAGGCACCGGGGAGCTGTTTTTT. Residues: CASSLRQGGTGELFF.

V usage is TRBV7-6 and J usage is TRBJ1-1; possible D gene TRBD1, 5 bases. Trimming cost V 5 bases and J 6 bases, with 13 bases left between them. CDR3 length: 13 amino acids. Germline-derived CDR1 and CDR2 are SGHVS and FNYEAQ. DNA for the CDR3: TGTGCCAGCAGCCAGGGACTAGGCGCTGAAGCTTTCTTT. Translating gives CASSQGLGAEAFF.

In this sample, this clonotype is medium-sized. The chain uses TRBV25-1 and TRBJ2-7; D might be TRBD1 or TRBD2, each matching 5 bases. Germline V gene sequence: CDR1 MGHDK, CDR2 SYGVNS. The CDR3 runs 13 residues. V lost 7 bases, J lost 6 bases, and 16 bases lay in between. The CDR3 is CASTGTRKGEQYF. For the CDR3, the DNA is TGTGCCAGCACCGGGACCAGAAAAGGCGAGCAGTACTTC.

The chain's CDR3 is CASSLEPGGTEAFF. The DNA of the CDR3 is TGTGCCAGCAGCTTAGAACCAGGGGGCACTGAAGCTTTCTTT. V usage is TRBV7-2 and J usage is TRBJ1-1, with TRBD1 matching over 7 bases. The CDR3 has 14 residues. V was pared by 1 base and J by 4 bases, with 3 bases of the junction left unmatched. Per germline, CDR1 SGHTA and CDR2 FQGNSA.

Ten or more counts support this clonotype. This chain's CDR3 is CASRAGLTTGELFF. In DNA, the CDR3 is TGTGCCAGTAGGGCGGGACTTACTACCGGGGAGCTGTTTTTT. The V call is TRBV19, the J call TRBJ2-2; D possibly corresponds to TRBD2 (6 bases). The CDR3 sequence is 14 residues long. V was trimmed by 6 bases and J by 5 bases, leaving 13 bases between them. In germline, CDR1 is LNHDA, CDR2 SQIVND (reference sequence). The variable domain in full, completed from reference TRBV19 and TRBJ2-2, reads DGGITQSPKYLFRKEGQNVTLSCEQNLNHDAMYWYRQDPGQGLRLIYYSQIVNDFQKGDIAEGYSVSREKKESFPLTVTSAQKNPTAFYLCASRAGLTTGELFFGEGSRLTVL.

The CDR3, as DNA: TGTGCCAGCAGCTCGGCGGCCTCAAGCAATCAGCCCCAGCATTTT. It encodes CASSSAASSNQPQHF. This rearrangement joins TRBV7-2 to TRBJ1-5; D is unclear. Per germline, CDR1 SGHTA and CDR2 FQGNSA. The CDR3 contains 15 residues. With 4 bases removed from V and 1 base from J, the gap between germline ends came to 11 bases.

The chain has TRBV28 and TRBJ2-2; 9 bases match TRBD2. This CDR3 spans 16 amino acids. V shed 7 bases, J shed 3 bases, and the junction held 9 bases outside the gene matches. Germline V gives CDR1 MDHEN, CDR2 SYDVKM. CDR3 protein: CASNPSGRRDTGELFF. Written as DNA, the CDR3 is TGTGCCAGCAATCCCAGCGGGAGGCGAGACACCGGGGAGCTGTTTTTT.

J is TRBJ2-3 and V is TRBV14; D perhaps matches TRBD1 (6 bases). The CDR3 loop spans 14 amino acids. Germline V gene data show CDR1 as SGHDN and CDR2 as FVKESK. Trimming left V 2 bases short and J 4 bases short, with 10 bases between. The CDR3 sequence is CASSQWQGSDTQYF. The DNA of the CDR3 is TGTGCCAGCAGCCAATGGCAGGGGTCAGATACGCAGTATTTT.

This chain connects TRBV28 to TRBJ1-2; D is unresolved. V lost 10 bases, J lost 1 base, and 19 bases lay in between. This CDR3 has 15 amino acids. The germline V gene encodes CDR1 MDHEN and CDR2 SYDVKM. The CDR3 nucleotides read TGTGCCATAGATGGCGGCCGCACCCATAACTATGGCTACACCTTC. Protein sequence: CAIDGGRTHNYGYTF.